The 5 T cell receptor beta chains reported below all come from one sample, sequenced in a study of regulatory T cells in long-lasting Graves disease (dated by TCRdb to 2020 to 2022). The sample's time point label is to be understood as: newly diagnosed GD, antithyroid drugs for less than 3 months. For both TCR sequencing and RNA sequencing, RNA was extracted from PBMCs using TRIzol. Libraries were made using multiplex PCR. Sequenced on an Illumina HiSeq 4000. CDR3 regions were amplified by Arm-PCR with iRepertoire HTBI primers to construct TCR beta libraries. The public reads were reanalyzed by TCRdb: fastp trimming at Q25, MiXCR alignment, in-frame beta chains only. Rows merge per CDR3 protein into single entries with the most common DNA and genes. This sample is represented by about 530,000 distinct CDR3 sequences; around 16% of them were singletons. The ten largest clones represent around 25% of the sample.

These data were also filed under a second study, of T cells in Graves' hyperthyroidism and ophthalmopathy.

The specimen was peripheral blood mononuclear cells (PBMCs), collected at new diagnosis, from a patient treated with antithyroid drugs. These receptors were collected from a woman aged 40-65 years with Graves disease. Donor details come from another sample of the same person, matched by shared clones.

This clonotype turned up a few times. The chain carries TRBV6-1 and TRBJ1-1; 8 bases fit TRBD1. CDR1 and CDR2 (germline): MNHNS, SASEGT. This CDR3 comprises 16 residues. J was trimmed by 7 bases and V by 5 bases; bases with no gene match: 15. This CDR3 reads CASSPRQGILAGEAFF. The CDR3 DNA follows: TGTGCCAGCAGTCCTCGACAGGGGATCTTAGCAGGTGAAGCTTTCTTT.

This chain joins TRBV19 and TRBJ1-5; D gene unclear. The length of the CDR3 is 15 residues. Germline CDR1 LNHDA, CDR2 SQIVND (reference sequence). Deletions cut 1 base from V and 0 bases from J, with 7 bases between. The CDR3 region has the DNA TGTGCCAGTAGTATAGGGCGAGATAGCAATCAGCCCCAGCATTTT. The encoded protein is CASSIGRDSNQPQHF.

This clonotype occurred many times. The rearrangement joins TRBV6-2 or TRBV6-3 to TRBJ2-7; D possibly corresponds to TRBD1 (5 bases). V was shortened by 4 bases and J by 4 bases, with 11 bases between the two germline ends. This CDR3 contains 13 residues. Germline values: CDR1 MNHEY, CDR2 SVGEGT. The CDR3 loop reads CASSLTEIYEQYF. The CDR3 DNA sequence: TGTGCCAGCAGTTTGACAGAAATTTACGAGCAGTACTTC.

The sample holds a few counts of this clonotype. The CDR3 DNA is TGTGCCAGCAGTTACGGAACAGGGTGGATCTATGGCTACACCTTC. Protein product: CASSYGTGWIYGYTF. This rearrangement joins TRBV6-5 to TRBJ1-2, with D maybe TRBD1 (6 bases). The ends were cut back, 2 bases at V and 4 bases at J, with 14 bases in the middle. From germline, CDR1 is MNHEY and CDR2 SVGAGI. CDR3 length equals 15 residues.

This clonotype appeared a few times. This rearrangement joins TRBV20-1 to TRBJ2-2, with D perhaps TRBD1 (6 bases). Germline values: CDR1 DFQATT, CDR2 SNEGSKA (reference sequence). V was cut by 6 bases and J by 6 bases, with 11 bases left in between. CDR3 length: 12 amino acids. CDR3 loop: CSAPRGPGELFF. CDR3 in DNA: TGCAGTGCCCCCAGGGGACCCGGGGAGCTGTTTTTT.